The source of this T cell receptor beta chain is a study of CD8 T cells in acute hepatitis C reinfection (dated by TCRdb to the early 2020s). General notes on the study: This study examined the TCRbeta repertoire of CD8+ T cells that recognize the HCV NS3-1073 epitope, both during acute infection and after viral clearance. Paired acute and follow-up samples were contributed by four of the spontaneous resolvers.

Taken from the germline V gene (reference sequence), the CDR1 and CDR2 loops are LNHNV and YYDKDF. V and J are truncated by 3 bases and 2 bases respectively, leaving an intervening sequence of 19 bases. Spanning cysteine to phenylalanine, the CDR3 consists of 18 amino acids. This entry keeps only the CDR3 DNA: 54 bases, framed from base 1. Genomic DNA was extracted from FACS-sorted cells, and TCRbeta chains were sequenced through the commercial immunoSEQ service. Regarding the original processing steps: ImmunoSEQ Analyzer software v3.0 and R v3.5.1 were the tools used to analyze the repertoire data. Sequences containing stop codons or out-of-frame rearrangements were removed, so only productive rearrangements were analyzed. The sequencing provider supplied the Simpson diversity, Shannon entropy, CDR3 length and nucleotide addition metrics. Clonotypes were categorized by frequency as dominant, sub-dominant, low or lowest abundance, and clonotypes below 0.1% were excluded from most analyses. Any CDR3 amino acid clonotype present in at least two subjects at a cumulative frequency of at least 0.5% was labeled public. Imported from immuneACCESS, the table was reduced by TCRdb to in-frame sequences with V and J called. These copies leave out some clones; in studies compared against another copy, an unresolved V gene accounts for under half, and the cause of the remainder is not known. V, J and clone size were drawn from that table, and D and trimming were deduced from the DNA. For this sample there are 30,000 to 40,000 clones; over 75% appear just once. The biggest ten clones account for approximately 11% of the sample.

Results and caveats for the whole study, not just this receptor: Only the TCRbeta chain was sequenced in bulk, so alphabeta pairing of public clonotypes could not be determined. Preferential use of the TRBV04 and TRBV06 gene families was observed in all groups, and this preferential usage was not explained by overrepresentation in the naive pool. Some 12 public clonotypes were identified irrespective of outcome, and one of the public clonotypes used V04-02/J02-02. Diversity in the NS3-1073 specific repertoires was high, and no significant differences in diversity emerged among acute resolver, follow-up resolver and acute chronic samples. Follow-up repertoires were not available for chronically infected subjects, because NS3-1073 specific cells were too rare to be sorted. CDR3 sequences shared with other epitopes were rarely observed, and exact matching may have been limited by differing sequencing approaches.

About this clone: No cognate antigen has been identified for it. Base-call qualities are not available, and no considerably larger clone is one nucleotide away.

This specimen's time point label, per the study, means: naive CD8 control sorted from an acute-time-point sample. Enrolled in the Montreal Hepatitis C Cohort (HEPCO) in Canada, the donors were people who inject drugs, and these donors were followed every 3 months. A positive HCV RNA or antibody test that followed a negative test within the previous 24 weeks was the definition used for acute primary HCV infection. Cells were surface stained with CD3, CD8 and CD45RO antibodies, and an aqua fixable dye was used to exclude dead cells. The cohort comprised 8 spontaneous resolvers, defined by HCV RNA clearance within 24 weeks. Once thawed from cryostorage, peripheral blood mononuclear cells underwent negative selection via the MACS CD8+ T cell Isolation Kit to obtain CD8+ T cells. Sorting of the cells was done on a BD FACSAria II cell sorter.

This chain is built from TRBV15 and TRBJ1-4, and perhaps TRBD1 as D gene, on 5 matching bases. The sample comprised naive CD8+ T cells from PBMCs. The cell subset or site label, as the study defines it: sorted total naive CD45RO-negative CD8+ T cells. The receptor was isolated from a woman aged 18-35 years who spontaneously cleared hepatitis C infection. The nucleotide sequence is TGTGCCACCAGCAGGGGTCTTACGGGGACCGAGACTAATGAAAAACTGTTTTTT. This is translated as CATSRGLTGTETNEKLFF.